The 31 T cell receptor beta chains below were found in one sample sequenced in a study of breast tumors, draining lymph nodes, adjacent tissues. One entry per CDR3 protein results from TCRdb running MiXCR on the multiplex PCR reads. The table shows more than 200,000 distinct CDR3 sequences, with about 34% occurring only once. Axillary draining lymph nodes of breast cancer patients supplied the node samples. The specimen sequenced was axillary lymph node tissue. These receptors came from a female donor with breast cancer. Some clones in this sample may be carry-over from other donors' samples.

This clonotype was detected many times. V usage is TRBV10-3 and J usage is TRBJ2-3; D remains ambiguous. The CDR3 extends over 11 amino acids. Germline CDR1 ENHRY, CDR2 SYGVKD. V dropped 8 bases and J dropped 6 bases, with 9 bases sitting between them. The CDR3 protein is CAIGRSDTQYF. CDR3 nucleotides: TGTGCCATCGGACGCTCCGATACGCAGTATTTT.

The sample holds many counts of this clonotype. This CDR3 is CSVRVGYGYTF. The CDR3 region has the DNA TGCAGCGTGAGGGTTGGCTATGGCTACACCTTC. The V and J genes are TRBV29-1 and TRBJ1-2, with D uncertain. V was trimmed by 6 bases and J by 4 bases, leaving 9 bases between them. The CDR3 extends over 11 amino acids. The germline gives CDR1 SQVTM, CDR2 ANQGSEA.

This clonotype was seen a handful of times. The chain couples TRBV7-3 to TRBJ1-1; TRBD1 is a possible D gene (5 bases). V lost 5 bases and J lost 6, with 19 bases in between. The CDR3 is 15 amino acids. Germline V lookup: CDR1 SGHTA, CDR2 FQGTGA. This CDR3 reads CASSNPGPGGAEAFF. The DNA of the CDR3 is TGTGCCAGCAGCAACCCGGGACCCGGAGGAGCTGAAGCTTTCTTT.

This clonotype has ten or more counts. The chain is built from TRBV6-5 and TRBJ2-5, with 8 nucleotides matching TRBD1. Germline loops: CDR1 MNHEY, CDR2 SVGAGI. The CDR3 has 14 amino acids. The J segment lost 6 bases and the V segment lost 8 bases, leaving 11 bases of the junction unmatched. Here the CDR3 reads CASGLDRERKTQYF. CDR3 bases: TGTGCCAGCGGATTGGACAGGGAGAGAAAGACCCAGTACTTC.

This clonotype was counted many times. The chain recombines TRBV5-1 with TRBJ2-1; 12 bases line up with TRBD2. The trim removed 0 bases at V and 8 bases at J, leaving 6 bases unmatched. Per germline, CDR1 SGHRS and CDR2 YFSETQ. The CDR3 consists of 16 residues. The CDR3 region has the DNA TGCGCCAGCAGCTTGGCGGCTAGCGGGAGGGTCGATGAGCAGTTCTTC. Residues: CASSLAASGRVDEQFF. The variable domain in full, with the rest retrieved from reference TRBV5-1 and TRBJ2-1, is KAGVTQTPRYLIKTRGQQVTLSCSPISGHRSVSWYQQTPGQGLQFLFEYFSETQRNKGNFPGRFSGRQFSNSRSEMNVSTLELGDSALYLCASSLAASGRVDEQFFGPGTRLTVL.

This clonotype showed up many times. This chain links TRBV6-1 with TRBJ2-2, with 7 bases that match TRBD1. Germline CDR1 MNHNS, CDR2 SASEGT. The length of the CDR3 is 18 residues. After removal of 0 bases from V and 6 bases from J, the junction contained 13 bases not matched to a gene. In DNA form, the CDR3 reads TGTGCCAGCAGTGAAGCCGCGTACAGGGGATATATCGCCGGGGAGCTGTTTTTT. As protein: CASSEAAYRGYIAGELFF.

V gene TRBV27 combines with J gene TRBJ1-5; tentative D call: TRBD1 (5 bases). The CDR3 covers 16 residues. Trimming pared 8 bases from V and 0 bases from J, leaving 17 bases between. The germline V gene encodes CDR1 MNHEY and CDR2 SMNVEV (reference sequence). CDR3: CASPPRDPYSNQPQHF. The CDR3 nucleotides are TGTGCCAGCCCACCCCGGGACCCTTATAGCAATCAGCCCCAGCATTTT.

Only one count was recorded for this clonotype. The CDR3 DNA reads as TGCGCCAGCAGCCAAGAATCAGTCGGACCGAACTATGGCTACACCTTC. This gives the protein CASSQESVGPNYGYTF. J is TRBJ1-2 and V is TRBV4-1, with unresolved D. The germline CDR1 and CDR2 sequences are MGHRA and YSYEKL. V was shortened by 0 bases and J by 2 bases, with 13 bases between the two germline ends. The CDR3 is made up of 16 amino acids.

In its sample, this clonotype was seen many times. The chain couples TRBV2 to TRBJ2-3; TRBD1 agrees at 9 bases. V dropped 8 bases and J dropped 5; count of bases not matched to a gene: 5. CDR1 is SNHLY, CDR2 FYNNEI, per germline. CDR3 size: 13 residues. In DNA, the CDR3 is TGTGCCAGCGATGGACAGGGGTTAGATACGCAGTATTTT. It encodes CASDGQGLDTQYF.

This clonotype was found many times. The chain recombines TRBV7-6 with TRBJ2-3, with D unresolved. The ends were cut back, 4 bases at V and 3 bases at J, with 8 bases in the middle. This CDR3 comprises 13 residues. Germline CDR1 and CDR2: SGHVS and FNYEAQ. The CDR3 loop reads CASSYGLTDTQYF. The CDR3 coding sequence is TGTGCCAGCAGCTACGGGTTAACAGATACGCAGTATTTT.

This clonotype was recorded at least ten times. The chain has TRBV6-1 and TRBJ1-2; TRBD1 matches 7 bases. With 1 base clipped from V and 5 bases from J, the junction kept 4 bases outside the gene matches. Per germline, CDR1 MNHNS and CDR2 SASEGT. The CDR3 covers 14 residues. CDR3 coding DNA: TGTGCCAGCAGTGAAGAGGGGACAGTTTATGGCTACACCTTC. This sequence encodes CASSEEGTVYGYTF.

This clonotype was counted between two and nine times. V is TRBV4-1 and J is TRBJ1-1; 11 positions agree with TRBD1. V gave up 4 bases and J gave up 0 bases; unmatched junction bases: 10. The V gene's germline CDR1 is MGHRA and CDR2 YSYEKL. This CDR3 is built from 18 residues. In DNA form, the CDR3 reads TGCGCCAGCAGCCCCCGGACAGGGGGCAGTCGGGTGAACACTGAAGCTTTCTTT. Amino acid sequence: CASSPRTGGSRVNTEAFF.

This clonotype was seen many times. J is TRBJ2-3 and V is TRBV20-1; 9 bases match TRBD2. V gave up 2 bases and J gave up 4 bases; unmatched junction bases: 7. This CDR3 region has 15 residues. Germline V lookup: CDR1 DFQATT, CDR2 SNEGSKA (reference sequence). The CDR3 nucleotides read TGCAGTGCTAGACGACCTAGCGGGGTTCCAGATACGCAGTATTTT. This sequence encodes CSARRPSGVPDTQYF.

The rearrangement links TRBV11-2 to TRBJ1-1; TRBD1 aligns across 11 bases. The CDR3 is 17 amino acids. Germline assignment: CDR1 SGHAT and CDR2 FQNNGV. The V gene end was trimmed by 1 base and the J gene end by 4 bases; junction bases not matched to a gene: 8. Here the CDR3 reads CASSLGTGGWRGTEAFF. DNA of the CDR3: TGTGCCAGCAGCTTAGGGACAGGGGGCTGGAGGGGCACTGAAGCTTTCTTT.

On this clonotype itself: No conserved phenylalanine or tryptophan ends this CDR3, so it is likely a read error. The DNA is omitted, as the CDR3 cannot be located on it reliably, and the CDR3 follows TCRdb's listing. This chain connects TRBV29-1 to TRBJ2-2; TRBD2 was called by the table and not checked on the DNA. CDR1 and CDR2 (germline): SQVTM, ANQGSEA. The CDR3 is 13 residues long, ends included. This CDR3 is CSVVEGNTGELRT.

This clonotype was seen ten or more times. The chain joins TRBV19 to TRBJ2-7, with 8 bases fitting TRBD1. Germline loops: CDR1 LNHDA, CDR2 SQIVND (reference sequence). With V trimmed by 1 base and J by 4 bases, 6 bases remained unmatched. The CDR3 is made up of 15 amino acids. Written as DNA, the CDR3 is TGTGCCAGTAGTATAGCTTTGCAGGGGGCGTACGAGCAGTACTTC. It specifies CASSIALQGAYEQYF.

About this clonotype itself: Likely a read error: the CDR3 ends without its conserved phenylalanine or tryptophan. Because the CDR3's place on the DNA is in doubt, the DNA is left out and the CDR3 is given as listed by TCRdb. J is TRBJ2-7 and V is TRBV25-1. The CDR3 totals 14 residues, both ends included. Germline assignment: CDR1 MGHDK and CDR2 SYGVNS. This CDR3 is CASSDRQLSSYEQE.

This clonotype occurred many times. The chain combines TRBV6-1 with TRBJ1-3, with D uncertain. Trimming shortened V by 2 bases and J by 0 bases, and 8 bases separated the two germline ends. The V gene's germline CDR1 is MNHNS and CDR2 SASEGT. The CDR3 runs to 15 residues. CDR3 DNA: TGTGCCAGCAGTGAATACGGATACTCTGGAAACACCATATATTTT. It encodes CASSEYGYSGNTIYF.

This clonotype was seen at least ten times. This chain uses TRBV19 with TRBJ2-5, with 10 bases identical to TRBD2. V gave up 10 bases and J gave up 1 base; unmatched junction bases: 9. CDR3 length equals 15 residues. Germline V gene data show CDR1 as LNHDA and CDR2 as SQIVND (reference sequence). The CDR3 nucleotides are TGTGCCACCCGAACCGCTAGCGGGAGCCAAGAGACCCAGTACTTC. Translation: CATRTASGSQETQYF.

A few counts support this clonotype. A much larger clone differs by one base, so this may be a read error. V usage is TRBV18 and J usage is TRBJ1-3, with 8 positions matching TRBD1. Germline-derived CDR1 and CDR2 are KGHSH and LQKENI. The CDR3 consists of 13 residues. J was trimmed by 8 bases and V by 5 bases; bases with no gene match: 5. The CDR3 loop is CASSGTGRDTIYF. CDR3 nucleotide sequence: TGTGCCAGCTCAGGGACAGGCCGAGACACCATATATTTT.

The V and J genes are TRBV15 and TRBJ1-5; D may be TRBD1 (5 bases). Germline V gene data show CDR1 as LNHNV and CDR2 as YYDKDF (reference sequence). Deletions cut 10 bases from V and 5 bases from J, with 18 bases between. This CDR3 region has 14 residues. The CDR3 DNA reads as TGTGCCAGCGCGCTGGGGCAGGGAGATCAGCCCCAGCATTTT. It codes for CASALGQGDQPQHF.

This sequence joins TRBV10-3 and TRBJ1-2, with 9 nucleotides matching TRBD1. V shed 1 base, J shed 7 bases, and the junction held 10 bases outside the gene matches. CDR1 and CDR2 (germline): ENHRY, SYGVKD. This CDR3 has 16 amino acids. The CDR3 loop reads CAISEFLGTGLAGYTF. The CDR3 DNA sequence: TGTGCCATCAGTGAGTTTCTCGGGACAGGGTTGGCTGGCTACACCTTC.

On this clonotype itself: Being one base from a much bigger clone, this may be a read error. The V call is TRBV27, the J call TRBJ2-2, with 7 nucleotides matching TRBD2. CDR1 and CDR2 from the germline V gene are MNHEY and SMNVEV (reference sequence). The CDR3 is 15 amino acids. CDR3 DNA sequence: TGTGCCAGCGGCGAGGGGTGGGGGACTACCGGGGAGCTGCTTTTT. Its translation is CASGEGWGTTGELLF.

This clonotype was found many times. The chain employs TRBV20-1 and TRBJ2-5; a weak D match, TRBD2 (5 bases). The germline V gene encodes CDR1 DFQATT and CDR2 SNEGSKA (reference sequence). The CDR3 spans 13 residues. The V end was cut by 6 bases, the J end by 1 base, with 12 bases between. The DNA for the CDR3 is TGCAGTGCCCTCTACCGGGGCCAAGAGACCCAGTACTTC. It yields the protein CSALYRGQETQYF.

This clonotype was seen repeatedly, ten times or more. At one end the junction does not follow the germline gene, possibly because of a read error. This chain uses TRBV20-1 with TRBJ2-5; TRBD1 aligns across 7 bases. CDR3 length: 11 amino acids. The germline gives CDR1 DFQATT, CDR2 SNEGSKA (reference sequence). Written as DNA, the CDR3 is TGCAGTGGTTACAGGGGAAAGACCCAGTCCTTC. It yields the protein CSGYRGKTQSF.

At least ten counts were recorded for this clonotype. The CDR3 bases are TGTGCCAGCAGGATGAAGGTCAGTGAGCAGTTCTTC. Its protein product is CASRMKVSEQFF. The chain couples TRBV2 to TRBJ2-1; D gene ambiguous. CDR3 length: 12 residues. Trimming shortened V by 6 bases and J by 9 bases, and 12 bases separated the two germline ends. CDR1 SNHLY and CDR2 FYNNEI come from the germline V gene.

The chain joins TRBV12-3 or TRBV12-4 to TRBJ2-3; D is ambiguous. Trimming stripped 7 bases from V and 11 bases from J, with 16 bases between. The length of the CDR3 is 12 residues. DNA for the CDR3: TGTGCCAGCACCCTAGAGGAGCGAGAGCAGTATTTT. Residues: CASTLEEREQYF.

J is TRBJ2-3 and V is TRBV29-1, with 9 bases lining up with TRBD2. Germline-derived CDR1 and CDR2 are SQVTM and ANQGSEA. J lost 2 bases, V lost 5 bases, and 11 bases had no gene match. The CDR3 consists of 16 residues. The chain's CDR3 is CSVPGVAGAVTDTQYF. CDR3 in DNA: TGCAGCGTTCCCGGGGTAGCGGGGGCGGTCACAGATACGCAGTATTTT.

Ten or more counts support this clonotype. V is TRBV20-1 and J is TRBJ2-4; 8 positions match TRBD2. Germline V gives CDR1 DFQATT, CDR2 SNEGSKA (reference sequence). This CDR3 comprises 14 residues. Unmatched junction bases numbered 1, after V lost 0 bases and J lost 3 bases. CDR3 amino acids: CSARDAGGKNIQYF. The CDR3 DNA is TGCAGTGCTAGAGATGCGGGGGGCAAAAACATTCAGTACTTC.

This chain links TRBV7-8 with TRBJ2-1, with D possibly TRBD1 on 6 matching bases. The ends were cut back, 1 base at V and 2 bases at J, with 9 bases in the middle. CDR3 size: 15 residues. Germline V gene sequence: CDR1 SGHVS, CDR2 FQNEAQ. CDR3 DNA sequence: TGTGCCAGCAGCTTAGGGCAGGGGCCCTACAATGAGCAGTTCTTC. Its protein is CASSLGQGPYNEQFF.

This clonotype occurred many times. This chain joins TRBV18 and TRBJ2-6; D remains ambiguous. Trimming took off 2 bases at V and 2 bases at J, with 7 bases between the two ends. The CDR3 contains 15 residues. CDR1 is KGHSH, CDR2 LQKENI, per germline. The DNA for the CDR3 is TGTGCCAGCTCACCAAGTTCGGCTGGGGCCAACGTCCTGACTTTC. Protein product: CASSPSSAGANVLTF.